Listed here are 8 T cell receptor beta chains from one sample, sequenced in a study of regulatory T cells in long-lasting Graves disease. Library construction for TCR beta used iRepertoire HTBI primers and Arm-PCR of CDR3 regions. In TCRdb, the multiplex PCR reads were re-called with MiXCR into one record per CDR3 protein. The repertoire holds about 350,000 distinct CDR3 sequences, with about 17% as singletons. Time point indicated: newly diagnosed GD, antithyroid drugs for less than 3 months. PBMC-derived RNA was used for the TCR library. These data also featured in a second study, about T cells in Graves' hyperthyroidism and ophthalmopathy.

The sample in question was peripheral blood mononuclear cells (PBMCs), obtained at new diagnosis, from a patient treated with antithyroid drugs. Every receptor here comes from a young woman with Graves disease.

The chain links TRBV12-3 or TRBV12-4 to TRBJ2-5, with 12 bases aligning to TRBD2. The V gene end was trimmed by 10 bases and the J gene end by 5 bases; junction bases not matched to a gene: 5. The CDR3 covers 13 residues. Written as DNA, the CDR3 is TGTGCCATCGGACTAGCGGGGAGGGAGACCCAGTACTTC. Translation gives CAIGLAGRETQYF.

Concerning this clonotype: A read error may explain this, as a much larger clone is one base away. This chain uses TRBV11-2 with TRBJ1-1, with 9 bases fitting TRBD1. Per the germline V gene, CDR1 is SGHAT and CDR2 is FQNNGV. The CDR3 totals 20 residues. CDR3: CASSLGVGDRVGDLNTGAFF. CDR3 in DNA: TGTGCCAGCAGCTTAGGAGTTGGGGACAGGGTCGGCGATTTGAACACTGGAGCTTTCTTT. The entire variable domain, with the rest obtained from reference TRBV11-2 and TRBJ1-1, is as follows: EAGVAQSPRYKIIEKRQSVAFWCNPISGHATLYWYQQILGQGPKLLIQFQNNGVVDDSQLPKDRFSAERLKGVDSTLKIQPAKLEDSAVYLCASSLGVGDRVGDLNTGAFFGQGTRLTVV.

This clonotype appeared many times. V and J are TRBV2 and TRBJ2-5; no clear D gene. Per the germline V gene, CDR1 is SNHLY and CDR2 is FYNNEI. The CDR3 consists of 11 residues. The V and J ends lost 6 bases and 5 bases respectively, with 7 bases between them. CDR3 nucleotides: TGTGCCAGCAGCCCAGAGGAGACCCAGTACTTC. It is translated as CASSPEETQYF.

This clonotype has only a few counts. The chain couples TRBV6-1 to TRBJ2-2; D is perhaps TRBD2 (6 bases). This CDR3 region has 14 residues. Germline CDR1 reads MNHNS; CDR2 reads SASEGT. V was cut by 5 bases and J by 0 bases, with 7 bases left in between. CDR3: CASSSGSNTGELFF. In DNA, the CDR3 is TGTGCCAGCAGTAGCGGGTCGAACACCGGGGAGCTGTTTTTT.

Comment on this clonotype: The junction differs from germline at one of its ends, possibly a read error. V gene TRBV20-1 combines with J gene TRBJ2-7, with 8 bases aligning to TRBD2. Germline CDR1 and CDR2: DFQATT and SNEGSKA (reference sequence). This CDR3 is 15 amino acids long. CDR3 residues: CSASRTRGGTYGQYF. CDR3 in DNA: TGCAGTGCTAGCAGAACTCGGGGGGGGACCTACGGGCAGTACTTC.

This clonotype showed up just a few times. This chain links TRBV6-1 with TRBJ2-3; 14 bases fit TRBD2. After removal of 3 bases from V and 1 base from J, the junction contained 9 bases not matched to a gene. Per germline, CDR1 MNHNS and CDR2 SASEGT. This CDR3 spans 19 amino acids. The CDR3 bases are TGTGCCAGCAGTGAGCCCGGGACTAGCGGGGGCCGTCGCACAGATACGCAGTATTTT. Its translation is CASSEPGTSGGRRTDTQYF.

This clonotype was picked up many times. The chain carries TRBV20-1 and TRBJ1-1; weak D call: TRBD1 (5 bases). V shed 5 bases and J shed 2 bases, with 18 bases lying between them. The CDR3 is 15 amino acids. Germline V gives CDR1 DFQATT, CDR2 SNEGSKA (reference sequence). CDR3 nucleotide sequence: TGCAGTGCTCGCCAACCGGGACGGAGTAACACTGAAGCTTTCTTT. This translates into CSARQPGRSNTEAFF.

This clonotype was recorded at least ten times. The chain uses TRBV4-1 and TRBJ2-7; D is unclear. Per the germline V gene, CDR1 is MGHRA and CDR2 is YSYEKL. V was shortened by 0 bases and J by 2 bases, with 8 bases between the two germline ends. The CDR3 is 14 residues long. The CDR3 DNA reads as TGCGCCAGCAGCCAAGAGTCGGGTACCTACGAGCAGTACTTC. It yields the protein CASSQESGTYEQYF.